This TCR beta chain came from a study of blood T cells in healthy people across ages. The CDR3 contains 16 residues. About this clonotype itself: Its antigen is currently unknown.

Points from the study as a whole: The authors considered diversity estimates from one million T cells to be underestimates. There were more naive CD4+ cells and higher diversity in long-lived donors than in aged donors.

The authors ran a second PCR of roughly 6 to 12 cycles using a sample-barcoded 5' primer and a J-beta primer mix. In TCRdb, the 5' RACE reads were re-called with MiXCR into one record per CDR3 protein. The sample comprises hundreds of thousands of distinct CDR3 sequences, 20% to 25% of which are singletons, and 3% to 4% rests with the top ten. The sequencing input was blood. The chain combines TRBV21-1 with TRBJ2-3; TRBD1 is the table's D call and was not checked against the DNA. TRBV21-1 is a recognized pseudogene. The TCR comes from an older man in good health. CDR3 nucleotides: TGTGCCAGCAGCAAAAGGGGACAGGGAAGCACAGATACGCAGTATTTT. As protein: CASSKRGQGSTDTQYF.